This T cell receptor beta chain was documented in a study of T cell clonality in common variable immunodeficiency. Findings of the study overall: Authors noted CVID clonality's cause needs subpopulation repertoire sequencing. Common variable immunodeficiency TCR beta sequences reportedly had fewer deletions and N-nucleotide insertions.

The repertoire was sequenced with immunoSEQ multiplex PCR; TCRdb's copy has only in-frame clones and lacks some. The sample shows around 42,000 clones, none of them appearing just once. Most patients and controls had Caucasian heritage. Of note for this clone: Its target is not known. The read ends 3 residues before the CDR3 terminus; that terminus is restored from the germline J gene.

Per the germline V gene, CDR1 is MNHEY and CDR2 is SVGEGT. V dropped 2 bases and J dropped 3; count of bases not matched to a gene: 3. The CDR3 loop spans 14 amino acids. This clonotype originated in a human donor with common variable immunodeficiency. The V call is TRBV6-2 or TRBV6-3, the J call TRBJ1-2; 7 positions match TRBD1. The sample comprised peripheral blood mononuclear cells. The CDR3 region is CASSYDGTDYGYTF. The covered CDR3 bases are TGTGCCAGCAGTTACGACGGGACAGACTATGGC.